These 31 T cell receptor beta chains were sequenced from one sample in a study of cytomegalovirus exposure and HLA in healthy donors. Primers included in the PCR were 60 Vbeta and 13 Jbeta primers. The method was immunoSEQ multiplex PCR; TCRdb's version includes in-frame clones alone and lacks a portion of them. The top ten clones hold about 2.9% of a sample with over 150,000 clones, around 80% of them seen once. Sequencing used PBMCs. These receptors were taken from a woman in her forties or fifties in good health and CMV-seropositive.

V gene TRBV28 combines with J gene TRBJ2-1; 8 bases line up with TRBD2. CDR1 and CDR2 from the germline V gene are MDHEN and SYDVKM. After removal of 6 bases from V and 7 bases from J, the junction contained 8 bases not matched to a gene. This CDR3 region has 14 residues. The chain's CDR3 is CASSGGVFQNEQFF. The CDR3 coding sequence is TGTGCCAGCAGCGGGGGGGTATTCCAAAATGAGCAGTTCTTC.

The chain carries TRBV19 and TRBJ1-5; 8 bases are a match to TRBD1. V shed 8 bases, J shed 6 bases, and the junction held 6 bases outside the gene matches. Germline-derived CDR1 and CDR2 are LNHDA and SQIVND (reference sequence). This CDR3 is 13 amino acids long. Written as DNA, the CDR3 is TGTGCCAGTTCCGGACAGGGTACTCAGCCCCAGCATTTT. This sequence encodes CASSGQGTQPQHF.

The chain combines TRBV28 with TRBJ1-2; 9 positions agree with TRBD1. With 2 bases clipped from V and 4 bases from J, the junction kept 2 bases outside the gene matches. Germline values: CDR1 MDHEN, CDR2 SYDVKM. This CDR3 comprises 14 residues. CDR3 bases: TGTGCCAGCAGTTTAGGGACAGGGCCCTATGGCTACACCTTC. It codes for CASSLGTGPYGYTF.

The chain couples TRBV7-9 to TRBJ2-7; 7 bases agree with TRBD1. Germline trimming cut 3 bases from V and 3 bases from J; bases unmatched to any gene: 8. In germline, CDR1 is SEHNR, CDR2 FQNEAQ (reference sequence). CDR3 length: 15 residues. The CDR3 DNA reads as TGTGCCAGCAGCTTCAGAGGACAGGACTTCTACGAGCAGTACTTC. Protein sequence: CASSFRGQDFYEQYF.

V usage is TRBV5-4 and J usage is TRBJ2-3; D gene ambiguous. The germline V and J ends were trimmed by 1 base and 4 bases, with 10 bases remaining between them. Per the germline V gene, CDR1 is SGHNT and CDR2 is YYREEE (reference sequence). The length of the CDR3 is 14 residues. The chain's CDR3 is CASSLNFGADTQYF. The CDR3, as DNA: TGTGCCAGCAGCTTGAATTTCGGAGCAGATACGCAGTATTTT.

V and J are TRBV7-8 and TRBJ2-5, with D unclear. The CDR3 is 16 amino acids. CDR1 and CDR2 (germline): SGHVS, FQNEAQ. V dropped 5 bases and J dropped 0 bases, with 16 bases sitting between them. CDR3 region: CASSLDGGPYQETQYF. The CDR3 nucleotides read TGTGCCAGCAGCCTAGATGGTGGGCCGTACCAAGAGACCCAGTACTTC.

The chain links TRBV4-1 to TRBJ2-7; D possibly corresponds to TRBD1 (5 bases). The CDR3 consists of 16 residues. Trimming removed 0 bases at V and 4 bases at J, with 16 bases between. Germline CDR1 is MGHRA and CDR2 is YSYEKL. The CDR3 sequence is CASSQDPRDRTYEQYF. In nucleotides, the CDR3 is TGCGCCAGCAGCCAAGATCCTCGAGACAGAACATACGAGCAGTACTTC.

The chain has TRBV7-2 and TRBJ2-5, with 13 bases lining up with TRBD2. The J call is in doubt because the DNA end fits TRBJ2-7 better. The germline V gene encodes CDR1 SGHTA and CDR2 FQGNSA. This CDR3 is built from 17 residues. This CDR3 reads CASSILAGGPNIYEQYF. In DNA form, the CDR3 reads TGTGCCAGCAGCATACTAGCGGGGGGGCCTAATATCTACGAGCAGTACTTC.

As to this clone: This CDR3 is also generated by other DNA sequences in the sample. The V gene is TRBV2, the J gene TRBJ1-2; 7 nucleotides agree with TRBD1. The germline CDR1 and CDR2 sequences are SNHLY and FYNNEI. This CDR3 spans 13 amino acids. The J segment lost 5 bases and the V segment lost 0 bases, leaving 0 bases of the junction unmatched. CDR3 loop: CASSEAGQYGYTF. The CDR3 nucleotides read TGTGCCAGCAGTGAAGCGGGACAGTATGGCTACACCTTC.

V gene TRBV6-1 combines with J gene TRBJ1-1, with D hard to call. With 2 bases removed from V and 1 base from J, the gap between germline ends came to 5 bases. The CDR3 contains 13 residues. Germline-derived CDR1 and CDR2 are MNHNS and SASEGT. CDR3 coding DNA: TGTGCCAGCAGTGAATTGCGGAACACTGAAGCTTTCTTT. It specifies CASSELRNTEAFF.

This clone was picked up one time. This chain's CDR3 is CSVGAIEPGDSQYF. CDR3 sequence (DNA): TGCAGCGTTGGGGCCATAGAGCCGGGGGACAGTCAGTACTTC. The chain joins TRBV29-1 to TRBJ2-4; D is perhaps TRBD1 (7 bases). Per germline, CDR1 SQVTM and CDR2 ANQGSEA. Trimming stripped 4 bases from V and 12 bases from J, with 22 bases between. This CDR3 is built from 14 residues.

The chain is built from TRBV5-1 and TRBJ1-3; TRBD1 is a possible D gene (5 bases). Looked up from germline, CDR1 is SGHRS and CDR2 is YFSETQ. The CDR3 consists of 15 residues. V lost 2 bases to trimming and J lost 0 bases, with 9 bases between them. The CDR3 sequence is CASSFQGSSGNTIYF. The CDR3 DNA reads as TGCGCCAGCAGCTTTCAGGGCTCCTCTGGAAACACCATATATTTT.

This clone was seen a handful of times. V is TRBV9 and J is TRBJ2-3, with D tentatively TRBD2 (5 bases). The germline gives CDR1 SGDLS, CDR2 YYNGEE. This CDR3 is 15 amino acids long. Deletions cut 3 bases from V and 6 bases from J, with 17 bases between. The CDR3 region is CASSDSGRRLDTQYF. The CDR3 coding sequence is TGTGCCAGCAGCGATTCAGGCAGGAGGTTGGATACGCAGTATTTT.

Here the CDR3 reads CASTRPRKHSVWIPALEKNIQYF. The CDR3 region has the DNA TGTGCCAGCACACGGCCAAGGAAACATTCGGTGTGGATCCCGGCCCTAGAGAAAAACATTCAGTACTTC. The gene calls are TRBV28 and TRBJ2-4; D ambiguous. V gave up 7 bases and J gave up 4 bases, with 41 bases separating them. In germline, CDR1 is MDHEN, CDR2 SYDVKM. This CDR3 region has 23 residues.

The chain couples TRBV29-1 to TRBJ2-3; a possible D gene is TRBD2 (6 bases). CDR1 SQVTM and CDR2 ANQGSEA come from the germline V gene. Trimming cost V 1 base and J 4 bases, with 12 bases left between them. CDR3 size: 14 residues. CDR3 region: CSVEAAGSPDTQYF. CDR3 nucleotides: TGCAGCGTTGAAGCGGCGGGGAGCCCAGATACGCAGTATTTT.

J is TRBJ2-6 and V is TRBV18; no reliable D call. Germline CDR1 is KGHSH and CDR2 is LQKENI. V was cut by 6 bases and J by 0 bases, with 12 bases left in between. The CDR3 has 16 amino acids. The DNA for the CDR3 is TGTGCCAGCTCGGAGTTGAGAGGCTCTGGGGCCAACGTCCTGACTTTC. It is translated as CASSELRGSGANVLTF.

The chain recombines TRBV10-3 with TRBJ2-5; a possible D gene is TRBD1 (6 bases). Trimming took 2 bases from V and 0 from J, leaving 10 bases between them. The V gene's germline CDR1 is ENHRY and CDR2 SYGVKD. CDR3 length equals 15 residues. The CDR3 DNA follows: TGTGCCATCAGTGAGCCTGGACAGAACCAAGAGACCCAGTACTTC. This gives the protein CAISEPGQNQETQYF.

This chain uses TRBV5-1 with TRBJ1-4; D is undetermined. The germline gives CDR1 SGHRS, CDR2 YFSETQ. V lost 5 bases and J lost 2, with 10 bases in between. The CDR3 is 14 residues long. DNA for the CDR3: TGCGCCAGCAGAGAGGGAGTGACTAATGAAAAACTGTTTTTT. Its translation is CASREGVTNEKLFF.

The chain uses TRBV9 and TRBJ2-1, with D tentatively TRBD1 (7 bases). There are 19 residues in the CDR3. Per the germline V gene, CDR1 is SGDLS and CDR2 is YYNGEE. V dropped 0 bases and J dropped 2 bases, with 21 bases sitting between them. The CDR3: CASSVDPLIFRGAYNEQFF. CDR3 in DNA: TGTGCCAGCAGCGTAGATCCCCTTATATTCAGGGGGGCCTACAATGAGCAGTTCTTC.

The rearrangement uses TRBV5-1 and TRBJ2-4, with a tentative D call TRBD1 (6 bases). Germline assignment: CDR1 SGHRS and CDR2 YFSETQ. The CDR3 is made up of 14 amino acids. The V end was cut by 4 bases, the J end by 1 base, with 9 bases between. The CDR3 nucleotides are TGCGCCAGCAGCCCGCAGGGGGCCAAAAACATTCAGTACTTC. The encoded protein is CASSPQGAKNIQYF. The full variable domain, its missing parts supplied by reference TRBV5-1 and TRBJ2-4, is KAGVTQTPRYLIKTRGQQVTLSCSPISGHRSVSWYQQTPGQGLQFLFEYFSETQRNKGNFPGRFSGRQFSNSRSEMNVSTLELGDSALYLCASSPQGAKNIQYFGAGTRLSVL.

The J gene is TRBJ2-3, the V gene TRBV2, with 10 bases aligning to TRBD1. The CDR3 covers 14 residues. Germline-derived CDR1 and CDR2 are SNHLY and FYNNEI. After removal of 6 bases from V and 1 base from J, the junction contained 1 base not matched to a gene. CDR3 sequence reads: CASRGTGGTDTQYF. CDR3 bases: TGTGCCAGCAGAGGGACAGGGGGCACAGATACGCAGTATTTT.

The rearrangement links TRBV4-1 to TRBJ2-3; no firm D call. CDR3 size: 14 residues. CDR1 and CDR2 (germline): MGHRA, YSYEKL. V lost 2 bases to trimming and J lost 11 bases, with 17 bases between them. The CDR3 region has the DNA TGCGCCAGCAGCCAATCACTTGGAGTGAAAGGGCAGTATTTT. Encoded protein: CASSQSLGVKGQYF.

This chain joins TRBV28 and TRBJ1-1; D is uncertain. V was cut by 1 base and J by 4 bases, with 10 bases left in between. Germline CDR1 reads MDHEN; CDR2 reads SYDVKM. The CDR3 covers 14 residues. This CDR3 reads CASSLSGGPTEAFF. The CDR3 DNA sequence: TGTGCCAGCAGTTTATCGGGAGGGCCCACTGAAGCTTTCTTT. Full variable domain (missing parts from reference TRBV28 and TRBJ1-1): DVKVTQSSRYLVKRTGEKVFLECVQDMDHENMFWYRQDPGLGLRLIYFSYDVKMKEKGDIPEGYSVSREKKERFSLILESASTNQTSMYLCASSLSGGPTEAFFGQGTRLTVV.

The chain employs TRBV6-5 and TRBJ1-1, with D perhaps TRBD1 (5 bases). Germline V gene sequence: CDR1 MNHEY, CDR2 SVGAGI. The CDR3 spans 13 residues. The V end lost 0 bases, the J end lost 8 bases, and 10 bases lay between the germline ends. The DNA for the CDR3 is TGTGCCAGCAGTTACTCGGACACATCCGAAGCTTTCTTT. Translation gives CASSYSDTSEAFF.

V is TRBV11-3 and J is TRBJ1-4; D remains unclear. Germline assignment: CDR1 SGHNT and CDR2 YENEEA. The CDR3 is made up of 15 amino acids. V lost 0 bases to trimming and J lost 7 bases, with 12 bases between them. The DNA of the CDR3 is TGTGCCAGCAGCTTAGATCGGGGAAGCGGTGAAAAACTGTTTTTT. As protein: CASSLDRGSGEKLFF.

This sequence joins TRBV27 and TRBJ2-6, with TRBD1 identical over 7 bases. CDR1 MNHEY and CDR2 SMNVEV come from the germline V gene (reference sequence). This CDR3 is 15 amino acids long. The V segment lost 7 bases and the J segment 2 bases; nucleotides outside the gene matches: 5. Written as DNA, the CDR3 is TGTGCCAGCACTTACAGGGGTCCTGGGGCCAACGTCCTGACTTTC. Translation: CASTYRGPGANVLTF. Complete variable domain (other parts from reference TRBV27 and TRBJ2-6): EAQVTQNPRYLITVTGKKLTVTCSQNMNHEYMSWYRQDPGLGLRQIYYSMNVEVTDKGDVPEGYKVSRKEKRNFPLILESPSPNQTSLYFCASTYRGPGANVLTFGAGSRLTVL.

The chain links TRBV5-6 to TRBJ2-3; 8 bases agree with TRBD1. The CDR3 has 15 amino acids. Per germline, CDR1 SGHDT and CDR2 YYEEEE. V dropped 0 bases and J dropped 9; count of bases not matched to a gene: 9. The CDR3 bases are TGTGCCAGCAGCTTGGGGGCAGGGGGCTACCGGACGCAGTATTTT. Protein product: CASSLGAGGYRTQYF.

The chain recombines TRBV4-3 with TRBJ1-1; weak D call: TRBD1 (6 bases). The CDR3 runs to 15 residues. Germline V lookup: CDR1 LGHNA, CDR2 YSLEER. V lost 0 bases to trimming and J lost 10 bases, with 18 bases between them. CDR3: CASSQEGPGGRAAFF. CDR3 coding DNA: TGCGCCAGCAGCCAAGAGGGCCCGGGGGGCCGGGCAGCTTTCTTT.

This clone occurred once. The chain joins TRBV6-1 to TRBJ2-2, with TRBD1 as a possible D gene (6 bases). From germline, CDR1 is MNHNS and CDR2 SASEGT. The CDR3 covers 14 residues. The V end lost 7 bases, the J end lost 0 bases, and 9 bases lay between the germline ends. The DNA for the CDR3 is TGTGCCAGCACCGGGACAACGAACACCGGGGAGCTGTTTTTT. It translates to CASTGTTNTGELFF.

The V and J genes are TRBV19 and TRBJ1-2; 10 nucleotides agree with TRBD1. After removal of 5 bases from V and 3 bases from J, the junction contained 12 bases not matched to a gene. CDR3 size: 17 residues. From germline, CDR1 is LNHDA and CDR2 SQIVND (reference sequence). Here the CDR3 reads CASSSLGTGARDYGYTF. In DNA, the CDR3 is TGTGCCAGTAGTTCCCTCGGGACAGGGGCTAGGGACTATGGCTACACCTTC.

This clone came up once. The V and J genes are TRBV7-2 and TRBJ2-5, with 12 bases that match TRBD2. Germline V gene lookup returns CDR1 SGHTA and CDR2 FQGNSA. V was clipped by 5 bases and J by 5 bases; unmatched bases: 6. This CDR3 region has 15 residues. The CDR3 bases are TGTGCCAGCAGCCCCGGGACTAGCGGGTATGAGACCCAGTACTTC. This translates into CASSPGTSGYETQYF.